Shown below are 23 T cell receptor beta chains from a single sample sequenced in a study of immune evolution from preneoplasia to lung adenocarcinoma. Sequencing was performed with immunoSEQ multiplex PCR; in TCRdb, only in-frame clones are kept and a portion is missing. The sample consists of 4,500 to 5,000 clones, less than 85% of them appearing once. The sample taken for sequencing was FFPE adjacent normal lung tissue. Every receptor here comes from a person between 55 and 80 years old with lung adenocarcinoma.

This clone turned up a few times. The chain combines TRBV7-6 with TRBJ2-1; TRBD2 is a possible D gene (6 bases). The V end lost 5 bases, the J end lost 2 bases, and 25 bases lay between the germline ends. The CDR3 contains 19 residues. Germline lookup yields CDR1 SGHVS and CDR2 FNYEAQ. The CDR3: CASSTRPDLANKTYNEQFF. In DNA form, the CDR3 reads TGTGCCAGCAGCACCCGCCCCGACCTAGCGAACAAAACCTACAATGAGCAGTTCTTC.

The J gene is TRBJ1-2, the V gene TRBV7-9, with a possible D match to TRBD1 (5 bases). This CDR3 region has 16 residues. The germline CDR1 and CDR2 sequences are SEHNR and FQNEAQ (reference sequence). Trimming cost V 2 bases and J 5 bases, with 18 bases left between them. The CDR3 DNA sequence: TGTGCCAGCAGCTTAATGAGAACCTCGGGGGTATATGGCTACACCTTC. This gives the protein CASSLMRTSGVYGYTF.

V is TRBV7-2 and J is TRBJ2-7; TRBD1 is a possible D gene (6 bases). V gave up 1 base and J gave up 3 bases, with 13 bases separating them. The CDR3 is 15 residues long. Germline V gene data show CDR1 as SGHTA and CDR2 as FQGNSA. The CDR3 bases are TGTGCCAGCAGCTTAGAAGTGGGGGCGATCTACGAGCAGTACTTC. Protein sequence: CASSLEVGAIYEQYF.

The rearrangement joins TRBV7-3 to TRBJ1-2; 9 nucleotides align to TRBD1. The CDR3 is made up of 16 amino acids. Germline values: CDR1 SGHTA, CDR2 FQGTGA. V lost 6 bases, J lost 4 bases, and 12 bases stayed unmatched. In DNA, the CDR3 is TGTGCCAGCAGACTAAACCCAGGGACAGGGCCCTATGGCTACACCTTC. Amino acids: CASRLNPGTGPYGYTF.

This clone was detected a few times. The chain carries TRBV28 and TRBJ1-2; the match to TRBD1 covers 9 bases. Unmatched junction bases numbered 8, after V lost 4 bases and J lost 5 bases. The V gene's germline CDR1 is MDHEN and CDR2 SYDVKM. There are 15 residues in the CDR3. The CDR3 coding sequence is TGTGCCAGCAGTTACCCGGGACAGGGAAATTATGGCTACACCTTC. It yields the protein CASSYPGQGNYGYTF.

This chain uses TRBV27 with TRBJ2-7, with D unresolved. The CDR3 sequence is 14 residues long. The V end lost 6 bases, the J end lost 1 base, and 13 bases lay between the germline ends. Germline V gives CDR1 MNHEY, CDR2 SMNVEV (reference sequence). The CDR3 sequence: CASSLRWGSYEQYF. CDR3 nucleotide sequence: TGTGCCAGCAGCTTGCGCTGGGGATCCTACGAGCAGTACTTC.

The chain joins TRBV30 to TRBJ2-4; D remains ambiguous. The V gene lost 2 bases and the J gene lost 6 bases, with 17 bases spanning the gap. Germline assignment: CDR1 GTSNPN and CDR2 SVGIG (reference sequence). The CDR3 loop spans 15 amino acids. The CDR3 sequence is CAWSPGPGFRNIQYF. The CDR3 nucleotides are TGTGCCTGGAGTCCAGGACCCGGGTTTAGAAACATTCAGTACTTC.

This chain uses TRBV5-6 with TRBJ2-3; 9 nucleotides align to TRBD2. V gave up 0 bases and J gave up 1 base; unmatched junction bases: 6. The CDR3 contains 17 residues. Germline V gene data show CDR1 as SGHDT and CDR2 as YYEEEE. CDR3 residues: CASSLAVASGGTDTQYF. As DNA, the CDR3 is TGTGCCAGCAGCTTGGCCGTGGCTAGCGGGGGCACAGATACGCAGTATTTT.

The chain is built from TRBV19 and TRBJ2-1; 8 nucleotides match TRBD1. Germline assignment: CDR1 LNHDA and CDR2 SQIVND (reference sequence). CDR3 length equals 15 residues. The V and J ends lost 2 bases and 3 bases, in that order; junction bases with no gene match: 3. The CDR3: CASSIIGQGYNEQFF. The DNA of the CDR3 is TGTGCCAGTAGTATAATTGGACAGGGCTACAATGAGCAGTTCTTC.

Comments on this clone: Other DNA sequences in this specimen translate into the identical CDR3. The gene calls are TRBV7-9 and TRBJ2-2; D gene unclear. CDR1 is SEHNR, CDR2 FQNEAQ, per germline (reference sequence). V was pared by 9 bases and J by 6 bases, with 14 bases between. There are 13 residues in the CDR3. CDR3 amino acids: CASSKTAAGELFF. The CDR3 bases are TGTGCCAGTAGCAAAACGGCGGCCGGGGAGCTGTTTTTT.

The chain employs TRBV9 and TRBJ1-6; D is uncertain. The CDR3 spans 14 residues. V lost 4 bases, J lost 7 bases, and 12 bases lay in between. Germline V gene sequence: CDR1 SGDLS, CDR2 YYNGEE. CDR3: CASSLSFPNSPLHF. The CDR3 DNA sequence: TGTGCCAGCAGCCTCTCCTTCCCCAATTCACCCCTCCACTTT.

The rearrangement links TRBV4-3 to TRBJ1-4; no firm D call. This CDR3 is built from 15 residues. Germline-derived CDR1 and CDR2 are LGHNA and YSLEER. The V end was cut by 1 base, the J end by 4 bases, with 10 bases between. The CDR3 here is CASSQVSDFNEKLFF. In DNA form, the CDR3 reads TGCGCCAGCAGCCAAGTCTCAGACTTTAATGAAAAACTGTTTTTT.

The chain uses TRBV7-3 and TRBJ2-2; D is perhaps TRBD2 (6 bases). CDR1 and CDR2 (germline): SGHTA, FQGTGA. The V end was cut by 3 bases, the J end by 1 base, with 9 bases between. The CDR3 has 15 residues. CDR3 region: CASSFAGRNTGELFF. CDR3 nucleotide sequence: TGTGCCAGCAGCTTTGCGGGGAGGAACACCGGGGAGCTGTTTTTT.

The table lists this clone with a few counts. V gene TRBV19 combines with J gene TRBJ1-5; D remains unclear. There are 16 residues in the CDR3. Germline CDR1 is LNHDA and CDR2 is SQIVND (reference sequence). V was clipped by 1 base and J by 3 bases, with 13 bases between them. CDR3 DNA sequence: TGTGCCAGTAGTATAGGGGTAACGGGCTCCAATCAGCCCCAGCATTTT. Amino acid sequence: CASSIGVTGSNQPQHF.

This sequence joins TRBV19 and TRBJ1-5; 8 bases are a match to TRBD1. After removal of 5 bases from V and 2 bases from J, the junction contained 5 bases not matched to a gene. The germline gives CDR1 LNHDA, CDR2 SQIVND (reference sequence). The CDR3 has 15 residues. The CDR3 nucleotides read TGTGCCAGTAGTGCCTGGACAGGGCGCAATCAGCCCCAGCATTTT. It specifies CASSAWTGRNQPQHF.

This chain links TRBV7-9 with TRBJ2-5; D unresolved. Per the germline V gene, CDR1 is SEHNR and CDR2 is FQNEAQ (reference sequence). The CDR3 is 12 residues long. Trimming shortened V by 5 bases and J by 5 bases, and 9 bases separated the two germline ends. In nucleotides, the CDR3 is TGTGCCAGCAGCCGGATTGGGGAGACCCAGTACTTC. It encodes CASSRIGETQYF.

The CDR3 is CASSPGFTNTEAFF. In DNA form, the CDR3 reads TGTGCCAGCTCCCCCGGGTTTACGAACACTGAAGCTTTCTTT. This chain links TRBV5-5 with TRBJ1-1, with unresolved D. The germline V gene encodes CDR1 SGHKS and CDR2 YYEKEE (reference sequence). The CDR3 runs 14 residues. V lost 7 bases to trimming and J lost 1 base, with 14 bases between them.

The J gene is TRBJ1-5, the V gene TRBV9, with D possibly matching TRBD1 (5 bases). The CDR3 sequence is 14 residues long. The germline CDR1 and CDR2 sequences are SGDLS and YYNGEE. Trimming cost V 4 bases and J 0 bases, with 8 bases left between them. The CDR3 DNA reads as TGTGCCAGCAGCTCGGACATTAGCAATCAGCCCCAGCATTTT. Protein product: CASSSDISNQPQHF.

The chain joins TRBV28 to TRBJ1-1; no definite D call. CDR3 size: 14 residues. V shed 4 bases and J shed 1 base, with 10 bases lying between them. Germline CDR1 is MDHEN and CDR2 is SYDVKM. DNA of the CDR3: TGTGCCAGCAGTTCCGGGTCCCGGAACACTGAAGCTTTCTTT. Translated: CASSSGSRNTEAFF.

The chain couples TRBV7-8 to TRBJ1-1; a weak D match, TRBD1 (5 bases). Trimming stripped 1 base from V and 4 bases from J, with 25 bases between. The CDR3 runs 19 residues. Germline V gene sequence: CDR1 SGHVS, CDR2 FQNEAQ. The CDR3 loop is CASSLDGTGAAGGVTEAFF. CDR3 coding DNA: TGTGCCAGCAGCTTAGATGGGACCGGGGCGGCCGGGGGAGTCACTGAAGCTTTCTTT.

The chain is built from TRBV12-5 and TRBJ2-2; D perhaps matches TRBD2 (6 bases). The V end was cut by 4 bases, the J end by 2 bases, with 14 bases between. This CDR3 contains 16 residues. In germline, CDR1 is LGHNT, CDR2 FRNRAP. CDR3 coding DNA: TGTGCTAGTGGTTCCGGCGGGACGGTCAACACCGGGGAGCTGTTTTTT. Translated, it gives CASGSGGTVNTGELFF.

For the CDR3, the DNA is TGTGCCAGTAGTTGGTCAGCAACTAATGAAAAACTGTTTTTT. Protein: CASSWSATNEKLFF. This chain joins TRBV19 and TRBJ1-4; D is uncertain. The V end lost 5 bases, the J end lost 0 bases, and 7 bases lay between the germline ends. Per germline, CDR1 LNHDA and CDR2 SQIVND (reference sequence). CDR3 length: 14 residues.

The chain employs TRBV2 and TRBJ2-5, with D perhaps TRBD1 or TRBD2 (7 bases each). CDR1 and CDR2 (germline): SNHLY, FYNNEI. Between the trimmed V and J ends, which lost 7 bases and 5 bases, there was a span of 14 bases. This CDR3 is built from 13 residues. The CDR3 loop reads CASKTGEGETQYF. DNA for the CDR3: TGTGCCAGCAAAACAGGGGAGGGGGAGACCCAGTACTTC. Looking up the rest from reference TRBV2 and TRBJ2-5 gives the full variable domain: EPEVTQTPSHQVTQMGQEVILRCVPISNHLYFYWYRQILGQKVEFLVSFYNNEISEKSEIFDDQFSVERPDGSNFTLKIRSTKLEDSAMYFCASKTGEGETQYFGPGTRLLVL.